A selection of T cell receptor beta chains follows, all from one sample in a study of response to subunit inactivated influenza vaccine. TCRdb re-analysed the RT-PCR reads in MiXCR, keeping a single row per CDR3 protein. Of approximately 500,000 distinct CDR3 sequences detected, 10% to 15% appear once; the ten largest clones hold under 15%. This specimen was PBMCs from blood, taken roughly 46 days after vaccination. All receptors derive from a man in his fifties who received an inactivated influenza vaccine. Both conserved end residues are part of each CDR3. The order of the fields is V gene, clone size, D gene, J gene, CDR3 protein, CDR3 DNA. A D gene is named only where the DNA matches it firmly. Expanded clones get a size class; other rows say once, few or many, or leave the size out.

v_gene: TRBV5-6
abundance: many
d_gene: TRBD1
j_gene: TRBJ2-5
CDR3aa: CASSLRTGQETQYF
CDR3nt: TGTGCCAGCAGCTTAAGGACAGGGCAAGAGACCCAGTACTTC

v_gene: TRBV3-1
abundance: NA
d_gene: NA
j_gene: TRBJ2-7
CDR3aa: CASSQGLGAYEQYF
CDR3nt: TGTGCCAGCAGCCAGGGACTCGGAGCCTACGAGCAGTACTTC

v_gene: TRBV5-1
abundance: once
d_gene: TRBD2
j_gene: TRBJ2-7
CDR3aa: CASSLGGLAGHEQYF
CDR3nt: TGCGCCAGCAGCTTGGGGGGACTAGCGGGACACGAGCAGTACTTC

v_gene: TRBV29-1
abundance: few
d_gene: NA
j_gene: TRBJ2-6
CDR3aa: CSTRSGANVLTF
CDR3nt: TGCAGCACTCGCTCTGGGGCCAACGTCCTGACTTTC

v_gene: TRBV7-2
abundance: NA
d_gene: NA
j_gene: TRBJ1-5
CDR3aa: CASSFVGAGDQPQHF
CDR3nt: TGTGCCAGCAGCTTTGTGGGGGCGGGAGATCAGCCCCAGCATTTT

v_gene: TRBV3-1
abundance: many
d_gene: TRBD2
j_gene: TRBJ2-5
CDR3aa: CASSQLAGFQETQYF
CDR3nt: TGTGCCAGCAGCCAACTAGCGGGATTCCAAGAGACCCAGTACTTC

v_gene: TRBV12-3/TRBV12-4
abundance: few
d_gene: TRBD1
j_gene: TRBJ1-4
CDR3aa: CASSLAGTDNEKLFF
CDR3nt: TGTGCCAGCAGTTTAGCCGGGACAGATAATGAAAAACTGTTTTTT

v_gene: TRBV18
abundance: few
d_gene: TRBD1
j_gene: TRBJ2-7
CDR3aa: CASSMGQQSSYEQYF
CDR3nt: TGTGCCAGCTCCATGGGACAGCAGTCTTCCTACGAGCAGTACTTC

v_gene: TRBV7-9
abundance: few
d_gene: NA
j_gene: TRBJ2-3
CDR3aa: CASSSLLTGVTDTQYF
CDR3nt: TGTGCCAGCAGTTCCCTGCTGACAGGTGTAACAGATACGCAGTATTTT

v_gene: TRBV20-1
abundance: few
d_gene: NA
j_gene: TRBJ1-4
CDR3aa: CSALPGNRLFF
CDR3nt: TGCAGTGCTCTCCCGGGAAACAGGCTGTTTTTT

v_gene: TRBV18
abundance: few
d_gene: NA
j_gene: TRBJ1-4
CDR3aa: CASSPKSGEKLFF
CDR3nt: TGTGCCAGCTCACCAAAGTCCGGGGAAAAACTGTTTTTT

v_gene: TRBV20-1
abundance: NA
d_gene: NA
j_gene: TRBJ1-1
CDR3aa: CSARGRVKNTEAFF
CDR3nt: TGCAGTGCTAGGGGCCGGGTGAAGAACACTGAAGCTTTCTTT

v_gene: TRBV28
abundance: NA
d_gene: TRBD1
j_gene: TRBJ2-4
CDR3aa: CASSPPGNRGTNIQYF
CDR3nt: TGTGCCAGCAGTCCCCCCGGGAACAGGGGGACGAACATTCAGTACTTC

v_gene: TRBV9
abundance: NA
d_gene: NA
j_gene: TRBJ2-7
CDR3aa: CASSVDSGTVYEQYF
CDR3nt: TGTGCCAGCAGCGTGGATTCGGGGACGGTCTACGAGCAGTACTTC

v_gene: TRBV28
abundance: NA
d_gene: NA
j_gene: TRBJ2-3
CDR3aa: CASSFGVDTQYF
CDR3nt: TGTGCCAGCAGTTTTGGAGTAGATACGCAGTATTTT

v_gene: TRBV20-1
abundance: NA
d_gene: NA
j_gene: TRBJ2-1
CDR3aa: CSAASGTQIGNEQFF
CDR3nt: TGCAGTGCTGCGTCGGGGACCCAAATCGGGAATGAGCAGTTCTTC

v_gene: TRBV18
abundance: NA
d_gene: NA
j_gene: TRBJ1-2
CDR3aa: CASSPLGQELAYGYTF
CDR3nt: TGTGCCAGCTCACCCTTAGGGCAGGAGCTTGCCTATGGCTACACCTTC

v_gene: TRBV12-3/TRBV12-4
abundance: many
d_gene: NA
j_gene: TRBJ1-1
CDR3aa: CASSDPGGFTNTEAFF
CDR3nt: TGTGCCAGCAGCGATCCCGGCGGGTTCACAAACACTGAAGCTTTCTTT

v_gene: TRBV10-3
abundance: NA
d_gene: NA
j_gene: TRBJ2-1
CDR3aa: CAISDTGQRVDEQFF
CDR3nt: TGTGCCATCAGTGATACAGGGCAAAGAGTCGATGAGCAGTTCTTC

v_gene: TRBV5-1
abundance: few
d_gene: NA
j_gene: TRBJ1-1
CDR3aa: CASSSTGVLNTEAFF
CDR3nt: TGCGCCAGCAGCTCGACAGGAGTGCTGAACACTGAAGCTTTCTTT

v_gene: TRBV7-2
abundance: few
d_gene: NA
j_gene: TRBJ2-1
CDR3aa: CASSRRDDNEQFF
CDR3nt: TGTGCCAGCAGCCGACGGGACGACAATGAGCAGTTCTTC

v_gene: TRBV7-2
abundance: few
d_gene: TRBD1
j_gene: TRBJ1-4
CDR3aa: CASSLNRGRSEKLFF
CDR3nt: TGTGCCAGCAGCTTAAACAGGGGGCGAAGCGAAAAACTGTTTTTT

v_gene: TRBV29-1
abundance: NA
d_gene: NA
j_gene: TRBJ1-1
CDR3aa: CSAAGHLNTEAFF
CDR3nt: TGCAGCGCTGCGGGACACCTGAACACTGAAGCTTTCTTT

v_gene: TRBV5-1
abundance: NA
d_gene: NA
j_gene: TRBJ2-1
CDR3aa: CASSWGTSNNEQFF
CDR3nt: TGCGCCAGCAGCTGGGGGACATCCAACAATGAGCAGTTCTTC

v_gene: TRBV11-2
abundance: NA
d_gene: TRBD1
j_gene: TRBJ2-5
CDR3aa: CASRGTGGARTKETQYF
CDR3nt: TGTGCCAGCAGGGGGACAGGGGGCGCAAGGACCAAAGAGACCCAGTACTTC

v_gene: TRBV10-1
abundance: few
d_gene: NA
j_gene: TRBJ2-5
CDR3aa: CASSEAVQGTQYF
CDR3nt: TGCGCCAGCAGTGAAGCCGTCCAAGGGACCCAGTACTTC

v_gene: TRBV3-1
abundance: NA
d_gene: TRBD1
j_gene: TRBJ2-3
CDR3aa: CASSYGTEGWDTQYF
CDR3nt: TGTGCCAGCAGCTACGGGACAGAGGGATGGGATACGCAGTATTTT

v_gene: TRBV7-2
abundance: NA
d_gene: NA
j_gene: TRBJ1-1
CDR3aa: CASSSDLGVAEAFF
CDR3nt: TGTGCCAGCAGCTCCGACCTTGGGGTCGCTGAAGCTTTCTTT

v_gene: TRBV6-2/TRBV6-3
abundance: NA
d_gene: NA
j_gene: TRBJ2-1
CDR3aa: CASSDPPQSEQFF
CDR3nt: TGTGCCAGCAGTGACCCCCCGCAGAGTGAGCAGTTCTTC

v_gene: TRBV12-3/TRBV12-4
abundance: many
d_gene: NA
j_gene: TRBJ1-5
CDR3aa: CASSLGELPQHF
CDR3nt: TGTGCCAGCAGTTTAGGGGAGCTGCCCCAGCATTTT

v_gene: TRBV5-1
abundance: NA
d_gene: NA
j_gene: TRBJ2-5
CDR3aa: CASRPSPFWGQETQYF
CDR3nt: TGCGCCAGCAGACCTAGCCCTTTCTGGGGCCAAGAGACCCAGTACTTC

v_gene: TRBV12-3/TRBV12-4
abundance: few
d_gene: NA
j_gene: TRBJ1-5
CDR3aa: CASSDLNQPQHF
CDR3nt: TGTGCCAGCAGTGATCTCAATCAGCCCCAGCATTTT

v_gene: TRBV4-3
abundance: NA
d_gene: NA
j_gene: TRBJ2-6
CDR3aa: CASSQEWGTNGANVLTF
CDR3nt: TGCGCCAGCAGCCAAGAATGGGGGACAAATGGGGCCAACGTCCTGACTTTC

v_gene: TRBV20-1
abundance: many
d_gene: NA
j_gene: TRBJ1-4
CDR3aa: CSAPKSGEKLFF
CDR3nt: TGCAGTGCTCCCAAGTCGGGGGAAAAACTGTTTTTT

v_gene: TRBV11-1
abundance: NA
d_gene: TRBD2
j_gene: TRBJ2-1
CDR3aa: CASSLAPSGGAIAKDEQFF
CDR3nt: TGTGCCAGCAGCTTAGCTCCTAGCGGGGGGGCAATAGCGAAGGATGAGCAGTTCTTC

v_gene: TRBV4-1
abundance: many
d_gene: TRBD1
j_gene: TRBJ2-2
CDR3aa: CASSRRQGWDTGELFF
CDR3nt: TGCGCCAGCAGCCGACGACAGGGATGGGACACCGGGGAGCTGTTTTTT

v_gene: TRBV7-8
abundance: few
d_gene: NA
j_gene: TRBJ1-5
CDR3aa: CASSLVPNQPQHF
CDR3nt: TGTGCCAGCAGCTTAGTTCCAAATCAGCCCCAGCATTTT

v_gene: TRBV7-9
abundance: few
d_gene: TRBD1
j_gene: TRBJ2-7
CDR3aa: CASSLDPGQGDEQYF
CDR3nt: TGTGCCAGCAGCTTAGACCCGGGACAGGGGGACGAGCAGTACTTC

v_gene: TRBV24-1
abundance: few
d_gene: TRBD1
j_gene: TRBJ1-1
CDR3aa: CATSETGQGGEAFF
CDR3nt: TGTGCCACCAGTGAAACGGGACAGGGAGGAGAGGCTTTCTTT

v_gene: TRBV6-5
abundance: many
d_gene: NA
j_gene: TRBJ2-5
CDR3aa: CASSLRRRGETQYF
CDR3nt: TGTGCCAGCAGTCTACGTAGGAGGGGGGAGACCCAGTACTTC

v_gene: TRBV12-3/TRBV12-4
abundance: many
d_gene: TRBD2
j_gene: TRBJ2-1
CDR3aa: CASSRRLAVHNEQFF
CDR3nt: TGTGCCAGCAGCCGCAGACTAGCGGTCCACAATGAGCAGTTCTTC

v_gene: TRBV12-3/TRBV12-4
abundance: few
d_gene: NA
j_gene: TRBJ2-7
CDR3aa: CASSLTRQAFYEQYF
CDR3nt: TGTGCCAGCAGTTTAACCCGTCAAGCGTTTTACGAGCAGTACTTC

v_gene: TRBV12-3/TRBV12-4
abundance: few
d_gene: NA
j_gene: TRBJ2-7
CDR3aa: CASSLLGLGSYEQYF
CDR3nt: TGTGCCAGCAGTTTACTGGGTTTGGGGTCCTACGAGCAGTACTTC

v_gene: TRBV5-5
abundance: NA
d_gene: NA
j_gene: TRBJ2-1
CDR3aa: CASSTTGTSYNEQFF
CDR3nt: TGTGCCAGCAGCACGACAGGGACTTCCTACAATGAGCAGTTCTTC

v_gene: TRBV4-3
abundance: few
d_gene: TRBD2
j_gene: TRBJ2-1
CDR3aa: CASSQTLLLAGGVNEQFF
CDR3nt: TGCGCCAGCAGCCAAACCCTCTTACTAGCGGGGGGCGTGAATGAGCAGTTCTTC

v_gene: TRBV20-1
abundance: few
d_gene: NA
j_gene: TRBJ2-3
CDR3aa: CSASGEVIDTQYF
CDR3nt: TGCAGTGCTTCGGGGGAGGTAATAGATACGCAGTATTTT

v_gene: TRBV5-6
abundance: few
d_gene: NA
j_gene: TRBJ1-1
CDR3aa: CASSWGAGMNTEAFF
CDR3nt: TGTGCCAGCAGCTGGGGGGCAGGAATGAACACTGAAGCTTTCTTT

v_gene: TRBV12-3/TRBV12-4
abundance: NA
d_gene: TRBD2
j_gene: TRBJ2-2
CDR3aa: CASQRGPSTGELFF
CDR3nt: TGTGCCAGCCAGCGGGGGCCCTCCACCGGGGAGCTGTTTTTT